This T cell receptor beta chain was profiled in a study of a mutant IDH1 vaccine in newly diagnosed glioma. Study as a whole: Vaccination began 4-6 weeks post radiotherapy alone, or with temozolomide cycles. Visit V12 happened at week 35; visit V13 happened at week 47.

This CDR3 is 17 amino acids long. The germline V gene has CDR1 LNHDA and CDR2 SQIVND (reference sequence). V lost 7 bases and J lost 4, with 22 bases in between. Repertoires were generated with immunoSEQ multiplex PCR, while TCRdb's copy carries only in-frame clones and drops some. The table shows around 32,000 clones, with around three quarters occurring only once. The time point: week 35, safety follow-up. Every vaccine dose comprised 300 ug of mutant IDH1 20-mer peptide plus topical imiquimod. Across weeks 1, 3, 5, 7, 11, 15, 19 and 23, patients received a vaccination each time, eight in all. Overall study results and limits: Alterations occurring in top peripheral T cell clonotypes seemed unrelated to pseudoprogression.

About this clone itself: Its antigen is not known.

The sequences come from PBMCs, collected from a glioma patient whose treatment included an IDH1 peptide vaccine. The sequence came from a young woman with glioma. Some clones in this sample may be carry-over from other donors' samples. The genes are TRBV19 and TRBJ2-2; possibly TRBD2 for D (6 bases). CDR3 region: CASTLGGNRAATGELFF. CDR3 bases: TGTGCCAGTACCCTTGGGGGGAACCGGGCGGCCACCGGGGAGCTGTTTTTT.